This TCR beta chain was captured in a study of prognosis after radiotherapy for stage I lung cancer. The V and J ends lost 6 bases and 2 bases respectively, with 17 bases between them. CDR3 length equals 16 residues. The V gene's germline CDR1 is SGHTA and CDR2 FQGTGA. Notes on the study in general: Shannon entropy after stereotactic body radiation therapy was lower in patients who developed distant metastases.

A remark on this clonotype: Its antigen is undetermined.

Genomic DNA yielded TCR beta CDR3, amplified by two-round multiplex PCR. Primers (each specific to one TRBV or TRBJ gene) were used in first-round PCR. TCRdb analysed the multiplex PCR reads with MiXCR anew, one entry per CDR3 protein. Found here are roughly 30,000 distinct CDR3 sequences, about 43% of them singletons; the top ten hold approximately 15%. The sequenced sample was PBMCs, obtained before or after stereotactic body radiation therapy (not recorded which). This TCR derives from a donor over 45 with non-small cell lung cancer. The chain has TRBV7-3 and TRBJ2-1, with D hard to call. The CDR3 sequence is CASSLGAWSTYNEQFF. The CDR3, as DNA: TGTGCCAGCAGTCTAGGCGCGTGGAGTACCTACAATGAGCAGTTCTTC. The variable domain in full, completed from reference TRBV7-3 and TRBJ2-1, reads GAGVSQTPSNKVTEKGKYVELRCDPISGHTALYWYRQSLGQGPEFLIYFQGTGAADDSGLPNDRFFAVRPEGSVSTLKIQRTERGDSAVYLCASSLGAWSTYNEQFFGPGTRLTVL.